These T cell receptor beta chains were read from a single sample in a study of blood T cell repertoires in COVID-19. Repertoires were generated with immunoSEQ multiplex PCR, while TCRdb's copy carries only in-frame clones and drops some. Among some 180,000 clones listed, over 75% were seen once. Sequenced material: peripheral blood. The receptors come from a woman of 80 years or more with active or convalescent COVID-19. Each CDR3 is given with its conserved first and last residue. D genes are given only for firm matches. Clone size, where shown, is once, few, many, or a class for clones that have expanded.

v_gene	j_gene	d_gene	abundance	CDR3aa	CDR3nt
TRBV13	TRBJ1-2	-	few	CASSLGGVRIGYTF	TGTGCCAGCAGCTTAGGCGGGGTAAGAATTGGCTACACCTTC
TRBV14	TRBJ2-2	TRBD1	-	CASRITGGTGELFF	TGTGCCAGCAGGATAACAGGGGGCACCGGGGAGCTGTTTTTT
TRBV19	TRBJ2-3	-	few	CASSLYRTDTQYF	TGTGCCAGTAGTCTCTACCGCACAGATACGCAGTATTTT
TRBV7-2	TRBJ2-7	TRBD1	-	CASSFGQGDYEQYF	TGTGCCAGCAGCTTTGGACAGGGGGATTACGAGCAGTACTTC
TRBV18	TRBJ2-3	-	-	CASSNQGGADTQYF	TGTGCCAGCTCGAACCAAGGGGGAGCAGATACGCAGTATTTT
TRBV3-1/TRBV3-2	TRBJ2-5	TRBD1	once	CARGTGQETQYF	TGTGCCAGGGGGACAGGGCAAGAGACCCAGTACTTC
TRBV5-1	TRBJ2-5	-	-	CASSLGGRGETQYF	TGCGCCAGCAGCTTAGGAGGAAGAGGAGAGACCCAGTACTTC
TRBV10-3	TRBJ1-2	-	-	CAISDYSYGYTF	TGTGCCATCAGTGATTACAGTTATGGCTACACCTTC
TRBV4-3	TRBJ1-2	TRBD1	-	CASSQGILGQGGLVRTF	TGCGCCAGCAGCCAAGGTATTCTGGGACAGGGAGGCTTGGTCCGGACCTTC
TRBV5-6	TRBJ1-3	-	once	CASSHGTQTGNTIYF	TGTGCCAGCAGCCACGGGACACAGACGGGAAACACCATATATTTT
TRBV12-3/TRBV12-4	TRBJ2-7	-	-	CASSVLSTYEQYF	TGTGCCAGCAGCGTGCTATCTACCTACGAGCAGTACTTC
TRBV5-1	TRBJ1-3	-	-	CASSDGLDRTSGNTIYF	TGCGCCAGCAGCGACGGTCTCGACAGGACCTCTGGAAACACCATATATTTT
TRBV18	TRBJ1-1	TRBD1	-	CASSLSGTGVTEAFF	TGTGCCAGCTCACTCTCCGGGACAGGGGTAACTGAAGCTTTCTTT
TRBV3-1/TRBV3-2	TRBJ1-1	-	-	CASSQARGVGEAFF	TGTGCCAGCAGCCAAGCCCGGGGGGTCGGTGAAGCTTTCTTT
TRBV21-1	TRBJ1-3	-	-	CASSKIGTSAGNTIYF	TGTGCCAGCAGTAAAATTGGGACATCAGCTGGAAACACCATATATTTT
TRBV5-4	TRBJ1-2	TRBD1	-	CASSGGQGNYGYTF	TGTGCCAGCAGCGGGGGACAGGGGAACTATGGCTACACCTTC
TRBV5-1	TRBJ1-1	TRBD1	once	CASSPGTASMNTEAFF	TGCGCCAGCAGCCCCGGGACAGCAAGTATGAACACTGAAGCTTTCTTT
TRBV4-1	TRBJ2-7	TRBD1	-	CASSQVGTRTGSYEQYF	TGCGCCAGCAGCCAAGTGGGAACAAGGACAGGCTCCTACGAGCAGTACTTC
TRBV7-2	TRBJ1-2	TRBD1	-	CASSLRTGDYGYTF	TGTGCCAGCAGCTTGAGGACAGGGGACTATGGCTACACCTTC
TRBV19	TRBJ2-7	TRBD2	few	CASSSTLAGVTYEQYF	TGTGCCAGTAGTAGCACACTAGCGGGGGTCACCTACGAGCAGTACTTC
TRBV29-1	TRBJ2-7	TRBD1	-	CSVATGTGVHEQYF	TGCAGCGTCGCTACAGGGACAGGGGTCCACGAGCAGTACTTC
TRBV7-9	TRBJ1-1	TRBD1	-	CASSSGQGGYTEAFF	TGTGCCAGCAGCTCCGGGCAGGGGGGATACACTGAAGCTTTCTTT
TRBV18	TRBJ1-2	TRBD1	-	CASSPGQGAFGYTF	TGTGCCAGCTCACCTGGACAGGGGGCATTTGGCTACACCTTC
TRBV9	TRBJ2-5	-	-	CASSVAIQETQYF	TGTGCCAGCAGCGTAGCTATCCAAGAGACCCAGTACTTC
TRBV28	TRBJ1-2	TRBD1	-	CASMQGDGYTF	TGTGCCAGCATGCAGGGGGATGGCTACACCTTC
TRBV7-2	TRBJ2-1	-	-	CASSLVGRNNEQFF	TGTGCCAGCAGCCTCGTGGGGAGAAACAATGAGCAGTTCTTC
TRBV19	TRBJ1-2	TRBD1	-	CASSITSAGGYGYTF	TGTGCCAGTAGTATTACCTCAGCAGGGGGCTATGGCTACACCTTC
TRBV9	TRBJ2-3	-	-	CASSVRPDSLEPYF	TGTGCCAGCAGCGTTCGGCCGGACTCCCTTGAGCCGTATTTT
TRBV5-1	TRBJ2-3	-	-	CASSLFGGPDTQYF	TGCGCCAGCAGCTTGTTCGGCGGTCCAGATACGCAGTATTTT
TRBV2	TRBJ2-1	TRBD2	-	CASGGGFNEQFF	TGTGCCAGTGGCGGGGGGTTCAATGAGCAGTTCTTC
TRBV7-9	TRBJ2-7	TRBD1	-	CASSGRDRERTLTF	TGTGCCAGCAGCGGGCGGGACAGGGAACGTACGCTTACCTTC
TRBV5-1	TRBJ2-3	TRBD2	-	CASSLGGSGADTQYF	TGCGCCAGCAGCTTGGGTGGTAGCGGGGCTGATACGCAGTATTTT
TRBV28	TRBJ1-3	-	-	CASSNPHSGATIYF	TGTGCCAGCAGCAACCCTCATTCAGGGGCCACCATATATTTT